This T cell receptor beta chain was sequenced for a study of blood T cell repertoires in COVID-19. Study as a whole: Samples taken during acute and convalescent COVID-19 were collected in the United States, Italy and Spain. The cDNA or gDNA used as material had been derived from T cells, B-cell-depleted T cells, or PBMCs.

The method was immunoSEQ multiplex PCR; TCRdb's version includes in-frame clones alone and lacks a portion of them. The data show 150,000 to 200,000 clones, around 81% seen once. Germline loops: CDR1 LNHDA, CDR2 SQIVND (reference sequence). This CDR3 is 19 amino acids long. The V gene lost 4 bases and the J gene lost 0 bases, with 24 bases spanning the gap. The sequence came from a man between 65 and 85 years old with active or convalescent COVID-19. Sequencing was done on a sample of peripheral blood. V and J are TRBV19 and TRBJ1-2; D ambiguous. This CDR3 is CASSSNLVFLAETNYGYTF. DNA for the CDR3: TGTGCCAGTAGTAGCAACCTCGTGTTTTTGGCAGAAACTAACTATGGCTACACCTTC.